The 5 T cell receptor beta chains in this list originate from one sample, sequenced in a study of control samples from healthy donors and cancer patients. The data were produced by immunoSEQ multiplex PCR, yet TCRdb's version contains in-frame clones alone and is incomplete. The sample consists of around 100,000 clones, 92% of them appearing once. Material for sequencing was blood. Receptors originate from a human donor in good health. The donor label of this sample is uncertain.

The chain recombines TRBV4-1 with TRBJ1-1; no reliable D call. Trimming removed 1 base at V and 5 bases at J, with 14 bases between. The CDR3 sequence is 15 residues long. Germline CDR1 reads MGHRA; CDR2 reads YSYEKL. DNA of the CDR3: TGCGCCAGCAGCCAAGTAAGGTTTAGTCAAACTGAAGCTTTCTTT. Amino acid sequence: CASSQVRFSQTEAFF.

The chain links TRBV6-5 to TRBJ1-1; no definite D call. The ends were cut back, 6 bases at V and 4 bases at J, with 12 bases in the middle. Germline CDR1 MNHEY, CDR2 SVGAGI. The CDR3 has 13 residues. DNA of the CDR3: TGTGCCAGCAGACCATACCATAGCACTGAAGCTTTCTTT. It translates to CASRPYHSTEAFF.

The chain links TRBV6-5 to TRBJ2-1; TRBD1 is a possible D gene (5 bases). The CDR3 loop spans 14 amino acids. V was clipped by 6 bases and J by 0 bases, with 9 bases between them. CDR1 is MNHEY, CDR2 SVGAGI, per germline. The CDR3 DNA is TGTGCCAGCAGCGACAGAAGCTCCTACAATGAGCAGTTCTTC. It translates to CASSDRSSYNEQFF.

This clone was counted between two and nine times. V is TRBV19 and J is TRBJ1-2; the D gene is possibly TRBD1 (6 bases). CDR3 length: 12 residues. Germline CDR1 reads LNHDA; CDR2 reads SQIVND (reference sequence). The ends were cut back, 6 bases at V and 2 bases at J, with 7 bases in the middle. CDR3 residues: CASSGQNYGYTF. In DNA form, the CDR3 reads TGTGCCAGTAGCGGACAGAACTATGGCTACACCTTC.

The gene calls are TRBV6-5 and TRBJ1-1, with no clear D. This CDR3 is 15 amino acids long. Trimming removed 5 bases from V and 2 bases from J, with 15 bases in between. Germline-derived CDR1 and CDR2 are MNHEY and SVGAGI. The CDR3 sequence: CASSNLGGGNTEAFF. The CDR3 DNA reads as TGTGCCAGCAGTAACCTGGGTGGCGGTAACACTGAAGCTTTCTTT.